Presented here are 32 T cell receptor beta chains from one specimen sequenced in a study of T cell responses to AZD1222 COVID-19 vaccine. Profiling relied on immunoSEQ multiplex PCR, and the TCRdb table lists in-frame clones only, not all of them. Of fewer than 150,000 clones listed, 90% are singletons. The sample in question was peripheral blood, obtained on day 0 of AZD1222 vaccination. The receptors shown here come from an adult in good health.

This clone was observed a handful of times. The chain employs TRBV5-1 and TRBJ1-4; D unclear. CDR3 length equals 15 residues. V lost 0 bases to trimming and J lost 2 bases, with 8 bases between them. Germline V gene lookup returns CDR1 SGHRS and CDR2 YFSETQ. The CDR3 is CASSLEGVTNEKLFF. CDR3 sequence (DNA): TGCGCCAGCAGCTTGGAGGGTGTTACTAATGAAAAACTGTTTTTT.

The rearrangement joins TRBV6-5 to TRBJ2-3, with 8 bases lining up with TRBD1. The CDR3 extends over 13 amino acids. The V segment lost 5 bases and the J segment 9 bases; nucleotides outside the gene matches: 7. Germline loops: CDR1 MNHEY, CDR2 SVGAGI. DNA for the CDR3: TGTGCCAGCAGTCTCTTAGGACAGGGAACGCAGTATTTT. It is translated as CASSLLGQGTQYF.

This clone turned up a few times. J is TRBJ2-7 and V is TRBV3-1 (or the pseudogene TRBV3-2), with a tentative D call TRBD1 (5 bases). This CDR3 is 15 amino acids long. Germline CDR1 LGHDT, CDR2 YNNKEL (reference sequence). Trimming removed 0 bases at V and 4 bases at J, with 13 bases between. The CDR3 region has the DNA TGTGCCAGCAGCCAAGAGGCAGGGTCGACTTACGAGCAGTACTTC. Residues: CASSQEAGSTYEQYF.

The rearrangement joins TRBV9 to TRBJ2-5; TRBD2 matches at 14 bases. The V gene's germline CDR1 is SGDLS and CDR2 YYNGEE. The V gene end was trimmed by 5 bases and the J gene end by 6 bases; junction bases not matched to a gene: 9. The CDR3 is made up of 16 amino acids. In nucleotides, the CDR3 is TGTGCCAGCAGTTCCCCCGGACTAGCGGGGGGCCAGACCCAGTACTTC. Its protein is CASSSPGLAGGQTQYF.

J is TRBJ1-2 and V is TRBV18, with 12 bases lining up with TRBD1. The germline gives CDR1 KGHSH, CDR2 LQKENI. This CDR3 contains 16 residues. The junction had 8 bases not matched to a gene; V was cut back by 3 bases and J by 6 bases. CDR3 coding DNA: TGTGCCAGCTCACCGGTGGGACAGGGGGCGCGTCATGGCTACACCTTC. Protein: CASSPVGQGARHGYTF. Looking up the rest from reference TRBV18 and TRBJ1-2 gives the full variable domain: NAGVMQNPRHLVRRRGQEARLRCSPMKGHSHVYWYRQLPEEGLKFMVYLQKENIIDESGMPKERFSAEFPKEGPSILRIQQVVRGDSAAYFCASSPVGQGARHGYTFGSGTRLTVV.

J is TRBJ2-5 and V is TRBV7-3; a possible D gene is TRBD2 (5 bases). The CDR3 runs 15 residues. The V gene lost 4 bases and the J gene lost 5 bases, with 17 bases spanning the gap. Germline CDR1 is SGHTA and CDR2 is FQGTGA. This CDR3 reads CASSSTSSTAETQYF. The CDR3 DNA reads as TGTGCCAGCAGCTCCACTAGTTCTACAGCCGAGACCCAGTACTTC.

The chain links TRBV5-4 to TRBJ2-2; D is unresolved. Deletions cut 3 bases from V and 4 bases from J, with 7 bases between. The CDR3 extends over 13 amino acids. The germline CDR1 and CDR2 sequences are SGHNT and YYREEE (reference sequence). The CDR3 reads CASSSGSTGELFF. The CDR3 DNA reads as TGTGCCAGCAGCTCCGGGTCCACCGGGGAGCTGTTTTTT.

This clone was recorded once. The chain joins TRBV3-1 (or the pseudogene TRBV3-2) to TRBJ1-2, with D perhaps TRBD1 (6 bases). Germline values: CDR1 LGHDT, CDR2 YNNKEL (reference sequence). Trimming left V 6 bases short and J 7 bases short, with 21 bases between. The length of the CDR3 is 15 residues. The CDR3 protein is CASRVKTGGGSGYTF. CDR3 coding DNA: TGTGCCAGCAGGGTAAAGACAGGCGGCGGGTCTGGCTACACCTTC.

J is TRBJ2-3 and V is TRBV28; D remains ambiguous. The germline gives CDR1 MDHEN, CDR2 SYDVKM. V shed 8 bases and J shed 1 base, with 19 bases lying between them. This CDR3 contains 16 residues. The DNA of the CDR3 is TGTGCCAGCCGAGGCCTACTATCCTCTCGCACAGATACGCAGTATTTT. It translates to CASRGLLSSRTDTQYF. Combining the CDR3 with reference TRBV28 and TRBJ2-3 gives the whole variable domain DVKVTQSSRYLVKRTGEKVFLECVQDMDHENMFWYRQDPGLGLRLIYFSYDVKMKEKGDIPEGYSVSREKKERFSLILESASTNQTSMYLCASRGLLSSRTDTQYFGPGTRLTVL.

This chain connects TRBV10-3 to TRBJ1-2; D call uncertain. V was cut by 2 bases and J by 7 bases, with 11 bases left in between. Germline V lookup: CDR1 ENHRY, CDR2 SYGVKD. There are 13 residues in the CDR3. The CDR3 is CAISEPRGSGYTF. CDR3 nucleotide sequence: TGTGCCATCAGTGAGCCGCGGGGTAGTGGCTACACCTTC.

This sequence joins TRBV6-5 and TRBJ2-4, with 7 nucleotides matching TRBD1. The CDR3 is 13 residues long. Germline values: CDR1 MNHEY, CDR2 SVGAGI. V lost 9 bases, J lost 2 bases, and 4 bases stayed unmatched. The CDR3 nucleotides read TGTGCCAGTTGGACAGGTCCCAAAAACATTCAGTACTTC. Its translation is CASWTGPKNIQYF.

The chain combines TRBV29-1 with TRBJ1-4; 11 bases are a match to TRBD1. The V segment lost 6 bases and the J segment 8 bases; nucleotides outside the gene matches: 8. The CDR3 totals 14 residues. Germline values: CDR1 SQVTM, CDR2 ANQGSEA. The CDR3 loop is CSVARTGGIEKLFF. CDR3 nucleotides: TGCAGCGTCGCCAGGACAGGGGGCATAGAAAAACTGTTTTTT. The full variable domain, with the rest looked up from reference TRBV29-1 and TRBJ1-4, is SAVISQKPSRDICQRGTSLTIQCQVDSQVTMMFWYRQQPGQSLTLIATANQGSEATYESGFVIDKFPISRPNLTFSTLTVSNMSPEDSSIYLCSVARTGGIEKLFFGSGTQLSVL.

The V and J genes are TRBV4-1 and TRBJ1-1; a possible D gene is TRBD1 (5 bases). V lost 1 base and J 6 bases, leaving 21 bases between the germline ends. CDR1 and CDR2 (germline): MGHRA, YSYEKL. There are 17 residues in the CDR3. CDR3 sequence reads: CASSQGVTVGEVSEAFF. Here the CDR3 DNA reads TGCGCCAGCAGCCAAGGGGTGACAGTAGGGGAGGTTTCTGAAGCTTTCTTT.

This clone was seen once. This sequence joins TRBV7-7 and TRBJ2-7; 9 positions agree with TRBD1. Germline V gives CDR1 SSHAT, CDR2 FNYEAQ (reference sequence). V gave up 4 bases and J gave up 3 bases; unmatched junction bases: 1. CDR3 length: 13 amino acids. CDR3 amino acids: CASSSDRGYEQYF. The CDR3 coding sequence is TGTGCCAGCAGCTCGGACAGGGGCTACGAGCAGTACTTC. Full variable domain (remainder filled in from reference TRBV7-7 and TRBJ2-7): GAGVSQSPRYKVTKRGQDVTLRCDPISSHATLYWYQQALGQGPEFLTYFNYEAQPDKSGLPSDRFSAERPEGSISTLTIQRTEQRDSAMYRCASSSDRGYEQYFGPGTRLTVT.

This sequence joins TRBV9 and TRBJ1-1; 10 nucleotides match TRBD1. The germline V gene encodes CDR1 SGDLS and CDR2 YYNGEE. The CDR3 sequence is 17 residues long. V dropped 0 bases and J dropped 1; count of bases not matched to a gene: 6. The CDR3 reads CASSVGGTGVQNTEAFF. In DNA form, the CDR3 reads TGTGCCAGCAGCGTAGGCGGGACAGGGGTCCAGAACACTGAAGCTTTCTTT.

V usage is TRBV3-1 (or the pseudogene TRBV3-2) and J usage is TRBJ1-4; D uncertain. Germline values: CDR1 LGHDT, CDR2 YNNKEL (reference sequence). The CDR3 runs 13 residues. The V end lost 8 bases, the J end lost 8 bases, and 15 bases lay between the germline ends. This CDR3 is CASRWGGREKLFF. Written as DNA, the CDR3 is TGTGCCAGCCGTTGGGGAGGGAGAGAAAAACTGTTTTTT.

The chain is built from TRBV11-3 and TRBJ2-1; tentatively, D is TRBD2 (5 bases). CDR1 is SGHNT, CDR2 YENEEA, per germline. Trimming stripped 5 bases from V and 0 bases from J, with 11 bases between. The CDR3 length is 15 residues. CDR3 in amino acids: CASSAVRVSYNEQFF. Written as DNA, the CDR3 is TGTGCCAGCAGCGCAGTGAGGGTCTCCTACAATGAGCAGTTCTTC.

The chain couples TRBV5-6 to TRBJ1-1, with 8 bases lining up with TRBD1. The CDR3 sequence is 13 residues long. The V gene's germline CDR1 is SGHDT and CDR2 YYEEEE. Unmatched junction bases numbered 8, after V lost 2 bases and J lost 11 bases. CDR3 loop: CASSLTGGRPAFF. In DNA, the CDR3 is TGTGCCAGCAGCTTAACAGGGGGACGGCCGGCTTTCTTT.

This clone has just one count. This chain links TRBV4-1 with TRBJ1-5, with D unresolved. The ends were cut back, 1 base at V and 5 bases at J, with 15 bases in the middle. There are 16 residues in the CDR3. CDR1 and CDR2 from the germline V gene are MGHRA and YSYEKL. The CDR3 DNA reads TGCGCCAGCAGCCAAGTATTCAGGTTCGGGCATCAGCCCCAGCATTTT. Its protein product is CASSQVFRFGHQPQHF.

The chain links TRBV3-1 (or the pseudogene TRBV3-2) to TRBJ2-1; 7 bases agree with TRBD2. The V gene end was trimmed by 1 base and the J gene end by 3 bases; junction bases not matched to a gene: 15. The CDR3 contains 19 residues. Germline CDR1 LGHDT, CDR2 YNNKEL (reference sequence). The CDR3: CASSQVAVRLAPDYNEQFF. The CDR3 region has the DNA TGTGCCAGCAGCCAAGTCGCCGTGAGACTAGCCCCCGACTACAATGAGCAGTTCTTC.

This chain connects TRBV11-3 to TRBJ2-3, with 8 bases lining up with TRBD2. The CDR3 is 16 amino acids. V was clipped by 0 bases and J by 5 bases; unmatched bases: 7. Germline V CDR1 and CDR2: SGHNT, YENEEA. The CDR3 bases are TGTGCCAGCAGCTTAGAAGACGGGAGGGTCCGAGATACGCAGTATTTT. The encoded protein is CASSLEDGRVRDTQYF. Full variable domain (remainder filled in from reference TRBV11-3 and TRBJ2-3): EAGVVQSPRYKIIEKKQPVAFWCNPISGHNTLYWYLQNLGQGPELLIRYENEEAVDDSQLPKDRFSAERLKGVDSTLKIQPAELGDSAVYLCASSLEDGRVRDTQYFGPGTRLTVL.

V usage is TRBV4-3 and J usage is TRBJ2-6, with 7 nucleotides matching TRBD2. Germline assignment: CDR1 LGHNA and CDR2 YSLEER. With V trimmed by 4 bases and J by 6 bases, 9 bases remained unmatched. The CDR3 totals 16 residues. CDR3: CASSPGGGIKANVLTF. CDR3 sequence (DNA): TGCGCCAGCAGCCCGGGAGGCGGTATTAAGGCCAACGTCCTGACTTTC.

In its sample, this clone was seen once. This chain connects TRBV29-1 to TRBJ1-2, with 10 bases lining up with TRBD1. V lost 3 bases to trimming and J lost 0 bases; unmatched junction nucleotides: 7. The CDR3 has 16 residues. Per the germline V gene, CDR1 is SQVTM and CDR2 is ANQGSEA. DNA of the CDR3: TGCAGCGTTGAGATTACCGGGACAGGGGCTAACTATGGCTACACCTTC. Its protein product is CSVEITGTGANYGYTF.

The CDR3 is CATSDRNYRGGYTF. In DNA form, the CDR3 reads TGTGCCACCAGTGATCGAAACTACAGGGGAGGCTACACCTTC. The chain carries TRBV24-1 and TRBJ1-2; 7 nucleotides line up with TRBD1. The CDR3 has 14 amino acids. V was pared by 3 bases and J by 8 bases, with 8 bases of the junction left unmatched. Looked up from germline, CDR1 is KGHDR and CDR2 is SFDVKD.

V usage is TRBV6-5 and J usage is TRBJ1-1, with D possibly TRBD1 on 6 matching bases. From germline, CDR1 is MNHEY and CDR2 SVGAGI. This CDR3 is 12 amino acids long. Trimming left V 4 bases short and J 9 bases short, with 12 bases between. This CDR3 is CASSLRGAQAFF. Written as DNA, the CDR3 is TGTGCCAGCAGTTTAAGGGGGGCCCAAGCTTTCTTT.

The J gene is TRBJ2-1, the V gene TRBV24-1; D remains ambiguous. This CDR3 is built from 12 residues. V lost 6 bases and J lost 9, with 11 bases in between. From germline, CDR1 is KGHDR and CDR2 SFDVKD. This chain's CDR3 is CATSRQLGEQFF. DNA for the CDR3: TGTGCCACCAGTCGCCAGCTTGGTGAGCAGTTCTTC.

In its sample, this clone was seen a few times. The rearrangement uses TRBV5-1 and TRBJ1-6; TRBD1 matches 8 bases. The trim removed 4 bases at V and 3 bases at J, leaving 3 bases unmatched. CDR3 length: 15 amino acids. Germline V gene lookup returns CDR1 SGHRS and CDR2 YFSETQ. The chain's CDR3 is CASSPGQGYNSPLHF. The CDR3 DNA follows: TGCGCCAGCAGCCCTGGACAGGGCTATAATTCACCCCTCCACTTT. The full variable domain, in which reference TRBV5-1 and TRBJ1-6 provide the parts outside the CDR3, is KAGVTQTPRYLIKTRGQQVTLSCSPISGHRSVSWYQQTPGQGLQFLFEYFSETQRNKGNFPGRFSGRQFSNSRSEMNVSTLELGDSALYLCASSPGQGYNSPLHFGNGTRLTVT.

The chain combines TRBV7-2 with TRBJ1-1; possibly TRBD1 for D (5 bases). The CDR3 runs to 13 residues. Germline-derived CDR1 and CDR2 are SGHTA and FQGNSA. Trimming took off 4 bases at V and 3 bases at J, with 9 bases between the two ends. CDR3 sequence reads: CASSWGRDTEAFF. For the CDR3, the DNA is TGTGCCAGCAGCTGGGGGAGGGACACTGAAGCTTTCTTT. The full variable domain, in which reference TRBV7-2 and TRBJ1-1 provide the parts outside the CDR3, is GAGVSQSPSNKVTEKGKDVELRCDPISGHTALYWYRQSLGQGLEFLIYFQGNSAPDKSGLPSDRFSAERTGGSVSTLTIQRTQQEDSAVYLCASSWGRDTEAFFGQGTRLTVV.

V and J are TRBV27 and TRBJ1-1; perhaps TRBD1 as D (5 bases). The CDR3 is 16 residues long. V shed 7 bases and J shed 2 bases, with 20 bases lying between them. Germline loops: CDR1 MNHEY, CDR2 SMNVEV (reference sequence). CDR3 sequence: CASTSVFSTVNTEAFF. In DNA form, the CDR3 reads TGTGCCAGCACCTCTGTCTTTTCGACAGTCAACACTGAAGCTTTCTTT.

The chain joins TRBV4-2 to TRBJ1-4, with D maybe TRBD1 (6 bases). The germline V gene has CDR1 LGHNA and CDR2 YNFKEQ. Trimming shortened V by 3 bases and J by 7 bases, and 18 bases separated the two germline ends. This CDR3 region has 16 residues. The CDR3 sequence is CASSQRGTGLVEKLFF. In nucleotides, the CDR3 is TGTGCCAGCAGCCAGCGCGGCACAGGGCTAGTTGAAAAACTGTTTTTT.

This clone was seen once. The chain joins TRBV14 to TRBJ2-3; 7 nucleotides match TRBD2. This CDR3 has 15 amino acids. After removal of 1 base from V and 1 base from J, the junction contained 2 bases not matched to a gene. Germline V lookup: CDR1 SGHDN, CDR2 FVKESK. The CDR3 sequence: CASSQALAGTDTQYF. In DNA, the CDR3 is TGTGCCAGCAGCCAAGCTCTAGCGGGCACAGATACGCAGTATTTT.

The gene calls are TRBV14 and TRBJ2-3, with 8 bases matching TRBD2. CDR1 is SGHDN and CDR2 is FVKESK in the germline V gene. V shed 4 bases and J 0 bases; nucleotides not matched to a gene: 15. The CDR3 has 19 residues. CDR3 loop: CASSPRISGTKHSTDTQYF. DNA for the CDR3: TGTGCCAGCAGCCCACGGATTAGCGGGACGAAACACAGCACAGATACGCAGTATTTT.